The rows below give T cell receptor beta chains drawn from one sample of a study of identical twins. In TCRdb, the 5' RACE reads were re-called with MiXCR into one record per CDR3 protein. The table has about 920,000 distinct CDR3 sequences, approximately 13% seen once; the top ten hold about 1.5%. These data were also filed under a second study, of yellow fever vaccine responses in identical twins.

Specimen: PBMCs. These receptors were collected from a young woman in good health. Both conserved end residues are part of each CDR3. A D gene is named only where the DNA matches it firmly. The size entry is marked missing in some rows and otherwise reads once, few, many or a size class.

j_gene	v_gene	abundance	d_gene	CDR3nt	CDR3aa
TRBJ2-1	TRBV7-8	few	NA	TGTGCCAGCAGCGCGCGTTCCCCGCACAATGAGCAGTTCTTC	CASSARSPHNEQFF
TRBJ2-3	TRBV24-1	NA	NA	TGTGCCACCAGTGATACCGGACCCTCAGATACGCAGTATTTT	CATSDTGPSDTQYF
TRBJ2-2	TRBV29-1	NA	NA	TGCAGCGCTACCGACATGAACACCGGGGAGCTGTTTTTT	CSATDMNTGELFF
TRBJ1-5	TRBV20-1	NA	TRBD1	TGCAGTGCTAAAACCGGGACAGGGATCAATCAGCCCCAGCATTTT	CSAKTGTGINQPQHF
TRBJ2-1	TRBV15	few	TRBD2	TGTGCCACCAGCAGAGGGACTAGCGGGCCCTCCTACAATGAGCAGTTCTTC	CATSRGTSGPSYNEQFF
TRBJ2-5	TRBV28	few	TRBD1	TGTGCCAGCAGTAAGATCGGGACAGGAGGAGAGACCCAGTACTTC	CASSKIGTGGETQYF
TRBJ2-1	TRBV29-1	many	TRBD1	TGCAGCGCGTCTCCGGGACAGGGTTTTGAGCAGTTCTTC	CSASPGQGFEQFF
TRBJ1-2	TRBV6-1	many	NA	TGTGCCAGCAGTCCCACGGGGAGGCGGCAGTATGGCTACACCTTC	CASSPTGRRQYGYTF
TRBJ2-1	TRBV11-1	NA	NA	TGTGCCTCCGGGGGGCAGGGCGGGTATGAGCAGTTCTTC	CASGGQGGYEQFF
TRBJ2-2	TRBV11-2	NA	TRBD1	TGTGCCAGCAGCTTAGGGCGGACAGGGGGCAACACGGAGGAGCTGTTTTTT	CASSLGRTGGNTEELFF
TRBJ2-7	TRBV9	NA	TRBD2	TGTGCCAGCAGCGTAGGAGTTGGGGGGGGATATTCCTACGAGCAGTACTTC	CASSVGVGGGYSYEQYF
TRBJ1-6	TRBV12-3/TRBV12-4	few	TRBD1	TGTGCCAGCAGTCTCTACGGACAGGGAGATTCACCCCTCCACTTT	CASSLYGQGDSPLHF
TRBJ2-1	TRBV11-2	NA	NA	TGTGCCAGCAGCTTAGAGGTAACCTCCTACAATGAGCAGTTCTTC	CASSLEVTSYNEQFF
TRBJ1-3	TRBV29-1	few	NA	TGCAGCGTTGGGGCAGTCTCTGGAAACACCATATATTTT	CSVGAVSGNTIYF
TRBJ2-1	TRBV12-3/TRBV12-4	few	NA	TGTGCCAGTGGTCCCCGGCGGGATGAGCAGTTCTTC	CASGPRRDEQFF
TRBJ2-4	TRBV29-1	few	TRBD1	TGCAGCGTGGCCACAGGGGGCGCAAACATTCAGTACTTC	CSVATGGANIQYF
TRBJ2-7	TRBV12-3/TRBV12-4	few	NA	TGTGCCAGCAGCCCTGGGGGGGCGAGCGAGCAGTACTTC	CASSPGGASEQYF
TRBJ2-2	TRBV5-1	NA	TRBD1	TGCGCCAGCAGCTTACCGGGACAGGGGTACGGGGAGCTGTTTTTT	CASSLPGQGYGELFF
TRBJ2-1	TRBV7-9	few	TRBD2	TGTGCCAGCAGCCAACTAGCGGGGGAGACTAATGAGCAGTTCTTC	CASSQLAGETNEQFF
TRBJ2-1	TRBV15	NA	TRBD2	TGTGCCACCCTCGCGGGGAGGGAGTTCAATGAGCAGTTCTTC	CATLAGREFNEQFF
TRBJ1-5	TRBV2	NA	TRBD1	TGTGCCAGCAAGGAGGGGGCGAGTGGCAATCAGCCCCAGCATTTT	CASKEGASGNQPQHF
TRBJ2-2	TRBV7-8	NA	NA	TGTGCCAGCAGCTTAGCGCGGGTTCCCGGGGAGCTGTTTTTT	CASSLARVPGELFF
TRBJ2-1	TRBV3-1	few	TRBD2	TGTGCCAGCAGTCCACTAGCGGGATATCTCAATGAGCAGTTCTTC	CASSPLAGYLNEQFF
TRBJ2-3	TRBV29-1	many	TRBD1	TGCAGCGTTGAAGCCCGGGACAGACAAAAAATCACAGATACGCAGTATTTT	CSVEARDRQKITDTQYF
TRBJ2-7	TRBV20-1	NA	TRBD2	TGCAGTGCTACAGGACTAGGGCGCTACGAGCAGTACTTC	CSATGLGRYEQYF
TRBJ1-2	TRBV23-1	NA	NA	TGCGCCAGCAGTCCCGGGACATCCCCCTTAGCTAACTATGGCTACACCTTC	CASSPGTSPLANYGYTF
TRBJ2-3	TRBV5-1	NA	TRBD1	TGCGCCAGCAGCTTTGGACAGGATACAGATACGCAGTATTTT	CASSFGQDTDTQYF